These 16 T cell receptor beta chains were all obtained from the same sample, sequenced in a study of blood T cell repertoires in COVID-19. The data were produced by immunoSEQ multiplex PCR, yet TCRdb's version contains in-frame clones alone and is incomplete. Counted here are 95,000 to 150,000 clones, 85% to 90% occurring once; the ten biggest clones make up 3.8%. The specimen was peripheral blood. The receptors were sampled from a woman aged 60 to 75 with COVID-19, enrolled during active disease.

The chain combines TRBV2 with TRBJ1-2; weak D call: TRBD1 (6 bases). CDR3 length equals 16 residues. Germline CDR1 and CDR2: SNHLY and FYNNEI. With 10 bases removed from V and 2 bases from J, the gap between germline ends came to 23 bases. The CDR3 DNA reads as TGTGCCACAATGGGGGGGGGACGAACAGGGAACTATGGCTACACCTTC. Translation: CATMGGGRTGNYGYTF. The complete variable domain, with remaining parts taken from reference TRBV2 and TRBJ1-2, reads EPEVTQTPSHQVTQMGQEVILRCVPISNHLYFYWYRQILGQKVEFLVSFYNNEISEKSEIFDDQFSVERPDGSNFTLKIRSTKLEDSAMYFCATMGGGRTGNYGYTFGSGTRLTVV.

The rearrangement uses TRBV9 and TRBJ2-3; D unclear. The CDR3 runs 13 residues. V shed 1 base and J shed 4 bases, with 7 bases lying between them. CDR1 and CDR2 from the germline V gene are SGDLS and YYNGEE. In DNA form, the CDR3 reads TGTGCCAGCAGCGTATCTGGGCCAGATACGCAGTATTTT. This gives the protein CASSVSGPDTQYF.

The gene calls are TRBV30 and TRBJ2-7; 13 bases match TRBD2. V gave up 1 base and J gave up 2 bases; unmatched junction bases: 2. CDR1 is GTSNPN, CDR2 SVGIG, per germline (reference sequence). The CDR3 has 15 residues. This chain's CDR3 is CAWSEGLAGTYEQYF. The CDR3 DNA reads TGTGCCTGGAGTGAGGGACTAGCGGGGACCTACGAGCAGTACTTC.

V and J are TRBV14 and TRBJ2-3; no definite D call. V gave up 2 bases and J gave up 0 bases, with 9 bases separating them. There are 15 residues in the CDR3. Germline values: CDR1 SGHDN, CDR2 FVKESK. Here the CDR3 DNA reads TGTGCCAGCAGCCAAAAAAGAGTCAGCACAGATACGCAGTATTTT. Amino acids: CASSQKRVSTDTQYF.

The rearrangement links TRBV5-6 to TRBJ1-6, with 8 bases that match TRBD1. J was trimmed by 6 bases and V by 6 bases; bases with no gene match: 11. The CDR3 covers 16 residues. Germline V gives CDR1 SGHDT, CDR2 YYEEEE. CDR3 sequence (DNA): TGTGCCAGCAATGTTCAGGGGGCGTCTATTAATTCACCCCTCCACTTT. It is translated as CASNVQGASINSPLHF. Full variable domain (rest looked up from reference TRBV5-6 and TRBJ1-6): DAGVTQSPTHLIKTRGQQVTLRCSPKSGHDTVSWYQQALGQGPQFIFQYYEEEERQRGNFPDRFSGHQFPNYSSELNVNALLLGDSALYLCASNVQGASINSPLHFGNGTRLTVT.

This chain connects TRBV5-6 to TRBJ1-3; TRBD1 might be the D (6 bases). This CDR3 spans 14 amino acids. In germline, CDR1 is SGHDT, CDR2 YYEEEE. The germline V and J ends were trimmed by 6 bases and 3 bases, with 13 bases remaining between them. The CDR3 bases are TGTGCCAGCATGGCGGCAGGGGTTGGAAACACCATATATTTT. Encoded protein: CASMAAGVGNTIYF.

The gene calls are TRBV9 and TRBJ2-7, with TRBD1 matching over 10 bases. The CDR3 runs 15 residues. V shed 3 bases, J shed 2 bases, and the junction held 5 bases outside the gene matches. Germline lookup yields CDR1 SGDLS and CDR2 YYNGEE. The CDR3 region is CASSEGQGNPYEQYF. CDR3 DNA sequence: TGTGCCAGCAGCGAGGGACAGGGGAACCCCTACGAGCAGTACTTC.

The V and J genes are TRBV6-5 and TRBJ1-2; 9 nucleotides match TRBD1. This CDR3 contains 15 residues. V was clipped by 2 bases and J by 5 bases; unmatched bases: 6. Germline-derived CDR1 and CDR2 are MNHEY and SVGAGI. CDR3 amino acids: CASSYGDRDGYGYTF. CDR3 nucleotide sequence: TGTGCCAGCAGTTACGGGGACAGGGACGGTTATGGCTACACCTTC.

The chain employs TRBV20-1 and TRBJ2-4, with TRBD2 as a possible D gene (7 bases). CDR3 size: 14 residues. The V end was cut by 3 bases, the J end by 5 bases, with 14 bases between. The germline CDR1 and CDR2 sequences are DFQATT and SNEGSKA (reference sequence). CDR3 DNA: TGCAGTGCTAGTGTGGGGGGGCTAGAAAACATTCAGTACTTC. Translation gives CSASVGGLENIQYF.

This chain links TRBV7-8 with TRBJ1-4; D is ambiguous. CDR1 SGHVS and CDR2 FQNEAQ come from the germline V gene. Trimming removed 3 bases at V and 5 bases at J, with 13 bases between. This CDR3 spans 15 amino acids. The CDR3 DNA reads TGTGCCAGCAGCTTGGTCCGGGAGCGAAATGAAAAACTGTTTTTT. Encoded protein: CASSLVRERNEKLFF. The entire variable domain, with the rest obtained from reference TRBV7-8 and TRBJ1-4, is as follows: GAGVSQSPRYKVAKRGQDVALRCDPISGHVSLFWYQQALGQGPEFLTYFQNEAQLDKSGLPSDRFFAERPEGSVSTLKIQRTQQEDSAVYLCASSLVRERNEKLFFGSGTQLSVL.

V is TRBV25-1 and J is TRBJ1-1, with 12 bases aligning to TRBD1. J was trimmed by 11 bases and V by 5 bases; bases with no gene match: 6. The CDR3 runs to 13 residues. Germline lookup yields CDR1 MGHDK and CDR2 SYGVNS. CDR3 residues: CASSYRDRGRAFF. The CDR3, as DNA: TGTGCCAGCAGTTACCGGGACAGGGGGCGGGCTTTCTTT.

The rearrangement uses TRBV3-1 (or the pseudogene TRBV3-2) and TRBJ2-1; weak D call: TRBD2 (7 bases). This CDR3 is 15 amino acids long. CDR1 and CDR2 from the germline V gene are LGHDT and YNNKEL (reference sequence). V lost 7 bases and J 0 bases, leaving 13 bases between the germline ends. DNA of the CDR3: TGTGCCAGCACCTGGGGGGGCAGCTCCTACAATGAGCAGTTCTTC. Its protein product is CASTWGGSSYNEQFF.

This chain links TRBV9 with TRBJ1-4; 7 nucleotides align to TRBD1. From germline, CDR1 is SGDLS and CDR2 YYNGEE. V lost 0 bases, J lost 8 bases, and 7 bases stayed unmatched. The CDR3 has 15 amino acids. CDR3 DNA sequence: TGTGCCAGCAGCGTAGGGGCAGGGGGTGTCGAAAAACTGTTTTTT. This translates into CASSVGAGGVEKLFF.

The chain has TRBV6-5 and TRBJ1-5; D uncertain. This CDR3 has 13 amino acids. V was cut by 0 bases and J by 5 bases, with 5 bases left in between. The germline CDR1 and CDR2 sequences are MNHEY and SVGAGI. CDR3 amino acids: CASSYSAHQPQHF. CDR3 bases: TGTGCCAGCAGTTACTCGGCCCATCAGCCCCAGCATTTT.

The J gene is TRBJ2-2, the V gene TRBV9; 9 positions match TRBD1. Germline CDR1 and CDR2: SGDLS and YYNGEE. This CDR3 has 15 amino acids. V trimming: 0 bases; J trimming: 6 bases; junction bases outside the gene matches: 3. This CDR3 reads CASSVAGTGPGELFF. The CDR3 DNA reads as TGTGCCAGCAGCGTAGCTGGGACAGGGCCCGGGGAGCTGTTTTTT.

This chain connects TRBV5-4 to TRBJ1-2; D unclear. CDR3 length: 16 amino acids. Germline V CDR1 and CDR2: SGHNT, YYREEE (reference sequence). V lost 4 bases and J lost 0, with 16 bases in between. The CDR3 DNA reads TGTGCCAGCAGCATAGCCAGCTCAAGACCTAACTATGGCTACACCTTC. This gives the protein CASSIASSRPNYGYTF.